This T cell receptor (beta chain) was sequenced for a study of T cell responses to AZD1222 COVID-19 vaccine. This CDR3 has 17 residues. The germline V gene encodes CDR1 SGHTA and CDR2 FQGNSA. V shed 1 base, J shed 4 bases, and the junction held 7 bases outside the gene matches. With respect to this clone: Its antigen remains unidentified.

Here immunoSEQ multiplex PCR was the method, and the copy in TCRdb shows in-frame clones only, minus some. This sample has roughly 20,000 clones; about four fifths occur once, and the top ten carry 15% to 20%. Study observations and caveats: Most donors were white British, females outnumbered males, and clonal diversity was possibly underestimated.

The material was peripheral blood, obtained 28 days after the second AZD1222 dose. This sequence joins TRBV7-2 and TRBJ2-1; 10 nucleotides match TRBD2. The receptor comes from an adult who received the AZD1222 COVID-19 vaccine. The CDR3 nucleotides are TGTGCCAGCAGCTTAGGGGGTAGCGGGAGGTCTTACAATGAGCAGTTCTTC. Amino acids: CASSLGGSGRSYNEQFF. Full variable domain (remainder filled in from reference TRBV7-2 and TRBJ2-1): GAGVSQSPSNKVTEKGKDVELRCDPISGHTALYWYRQSLGQGLEFLIYFQGNSAPDKSGLPSDRFSAERTGGSVSTLTIQRTQQEDSAVYLCASSLGGSGRSYNEQFFGPGTRLTVL.